A selection of T cell receptor beta chains follows, all from one sample in a study of shared T cell receptors in the human thymus. The protocol was immunoSEQ multiplex PCR, while the TCRdb copy is restricted to in-frame clones and leaves out a portion. The sample lists 600,000 to 900,000 clones, 80% to 90% occurring once. These data also featured in a second study, about human thymus T cells.

The sample comprised thymocytes. These receptors all come from a girl under three years old with a congenital heart defect. Both conserved end residues are part of each CDR3. The D gene is left open where the match is weak. Size values are once, few and many counts, or a class for expanded clones, and some rows have none.

size	D	V	J	CDR3	DNA
NA	NA	TRBV5-5	TRBJ1-5	CASSLGSYQPQHF	TGTGCCAGCAGCTTGGGTTCGTATCAGCCCCAGCATTTT
NA	NA	TRBV9	TRBJ1-2	CASSVDQGSSYGYTF	TGTGCCAGCAGCGTAGATCAGGGTAGTAGCTATGGCTACACCTTC
few	TRBD2	TRBV11-2	TRBJ2-3	CASSQGLAGGPSTDTQYF	TGTGCCAGCAGCCAGGGACTAGCGGGGGGGCCTAGCACAGATACGCAGTATTTT
NA	TRBD1	TRBV7-9	TRBJ1-4	CASSLLLRTGHNEKLFF	TGTGCCAGCAGCTTATTACTTAGGACAGGGCACAATGAAAAACTGTTTTTT
NA	TRBD2	TRBV11-2	TRBJ2-5	CASSFSGALQETQYF	TGTGCCAGCAGCTTCAGCGGGGCCCTACAAGAGACCCAGTACTTC
NA	TRBD2	TRBV5-1	TRBJ2-3	CASSFNSGGTDTQYF	TGCGCCAGCAGCTTTAATAGCGGGGGGACAGATACGCAGTATTTT
NA	TRBD2	TRBV5-1	TRBJ2-1	CASTTRTSGGGNEQFF	TGCGCCAGCACCACTCGGACTAGCGGGGGGGGTAATGAGCAGTTCTTC
NA	TRBD1	TRBV19	TRBJ2-5	CASSIGTGELETQYF	TGTGCCAGTAGTATAGGAACAGGGGAGTTGGAGACCCAGTACTTC
NA	TRBD1	TRBV19	TRBJ1-5	CASSITFWGQPGQPQHF	TGTGCCAGTAGTATTACTTTTTGGGGACAGCCCGGGCAGCCCCAGCATTTT
NA	NA	TRBV12-5	TRBJ1-3	CASGLVGTTGNTIYF	TGTGCTAGTGGTTTGGTCGGGACAACTGGAAACACCATATATTTT
NA	NA	TRBV13	TRBJ1-1	CASSLSPNSGGTEAFF	TGTGCCAGCAGCTTATCCCCTAACTCCGGGGGCACTGAAGCTTTCTTT
few	NA	TRBV5-6	TRBJ2-1	CASSATLGLAGNEQFF	TGTGCCAGCAGCGCAACACTTGGGCTAGCAGGCAATGAGCAGTTCTTC
NA	NA	TRBV27	TRBJ2-3	CASSAYTDTQYF	TGTGCCAGCAGCGCCTACACAGATACGCAGTATTTT
NA	TRBD1	TRBV6-5	TRBJ1-2	CASSYSTGGGYTF	TGTGCCAGCAGTTACTCGACAGGGGGGGGCTACACCTTC
NA	NA	TRBV11-2	TRBJ2-5	CASSLVPREETQYF	TGTGCCAGCAGCTTAGTCCCTAGAGAGGAGACCCAGTACTTC
NA	TRBD1	TRBV6-1	TRBJ1-1	CASSRGRREAFF	TGTGCCAGCAGCAGGGGGCGGAGGGAAGCTTTCTTT
NA	TRBD1	TRBV18	TRBJ2-7	CASGDRSYEQYF	TGTGCCAGCGGGGACAGGTCCTACGAGCAGTACTTC
NA	NA	TRBV6-1	TRBJ2-7	CASSALSSYEQYF	TGTGCCAGCAGTGCGCTGAGCTCCTACGAGCAGTACTTC
NA	TRBD1	TRBV25-1	TRBJ1-5	CASSESRDRGVGDQPQHF	TGTGCCAGCAGTGAAAGTAGGGACAGGGGAGTCGGGGATCAGCCCCAGCATTTT
NA	TRBD1	TRBV5-1	TRBJ1-2	CASSPSGQGVANYGYTF	TGCGCCAGCAGCCCCTCGGGACAGGGGGTTGCTAACTATGGCTACACCTTC
NA	TRBD1	TRBV28	TRBJ2-7	CASSTWGQGFSHEQYF	TGTGCCAGCAGTACCTGGGGACAGGGCTTTTCCCACGAGCAGTACTTC
NA	NA	TRBV29-1	TRBJ1-1	CSVNQGEAFF	TGCAGCGTTAATCAGGGTGAAGCTTTCTTT
NA	TRBD1	TRBV6-4	TRBJ2-1	CASSTDRGHEQFF	TGTGCCAGCAGTACGGACAGGGGGCATGAGCAGTTCTTC
NA	NA	TRBV19	TRBJ1-1	CAVTQGSTEAFF	TGTGCCGTTACCCAGGGTTCCACTGAAGCTTTCTTT
once	TRBD2	TRBV5-4	TRBJ2-7	CASSRGLAGGFYEQYF	TGTGCCAGCAGCCGGGGACTAGCGGGGGGGTTCTACGAGCAGTACTTC
NA	NA	TRBV28	TRBJ1-1	CASRSGDWTEAFF	TGTGCCAGCAGGTCAGGTGATTGGACTGAAGCTTTCTTT